Following are 12 T cell receptor beta chains from one sample sequenced in a study of metastatic and nonmetastatic thyroid tumors. TCRdb reanalyzed the PCR reads with MiXCR. This sample has approximately 20,000 clones, with more than 35% found just once. Every patient underwent thyroid surgery untreated. The material sequenced was tumor tissue. Every receptor here comes from a female donor with papillary thyroid cancer or a benign thyroid nodule (not recorded which). Some clones in this sample may be carry-over from other donors' samples.

A few counts support this clone. The chain employs TRBV27 and TRBJ1-1, with D unclear. V was cut by 2 bases and J by 2 bases, with 6 bases left in between. The CDR3 sequence is 13 residues long. CDR1 and CDR2 from the germline V gene are MNHEY and SMNVEV (reference sequence). The CDR3 DNA reads TGTGCCAGCAGTTTAACCGTTAACACTGAAGCTTTCTTT. Translated, it gives CASSLTVNTEAFF.

This chain links TRBV6-1 with TRBJ1-3, with D perhaps TRBD1 (5 bases). The CDR3 spans 16 residues. The V gene's germline CDR1 is MNHNS and CDR2 SASEGT. V was pared by 1 base and J by 2 bases, with 12 bases between. The CDR3 DNA reads TGTGCCAGCAGTGAAGTTCGTGGGGCGGCTGGAAACACCATATATTTT. Translated: CASSEVRGAAGNTIYF.

The chain links TRBV10-3 to TRBJ2-5; D might be TRBD2 (6 bases). CDR1 is ENHRY and CDR2 is SYGVKD in the germline V gene. The CDR3 has 11 amino acids. CDR3 amino acids: CAAGTQETQYF. The CDR3 DNA reads TGTGCGGCGGGGACCCAAGAGACCCAGTACTTC.

This clone was counted only a few times. V is TRBV28 and J is TRBJ2-6; no firm D call. V dropped 8 bases and J dropped 1 base, with 12 bases sitting between them. Germline-derived CDR1 and CDR2 are MDHEN and SYDVKM. There are 15 residues in the CDR3. In nucleotides, the CDR3 is TGTGCCAGCGGCGATAGGACGTCTGGGGCCAACGTCCTGACTTTC. It codes for CASGDRTSGANVLTF.

This CDR3 is CASSLRLAGGTGELFF. CDR3 bases: TGCGCCAGCAGCTTGCGCCTAGCGGGAGGGACCGGGGAGCTGTTTTTT. This chain connects TRBV5-1 to TRBJ2-2; TRBD2 matches 12 bases. CDR1 is SGHRS, CDR2 YFSETQ, per germline. The CDR3 covers 16 residues. V shed 1 base and J 5 bases; nucleotides not matched to a gene: 3.

This clone was found a few times. The gene calls are TRBV2 and TRBJ1-2; D call uncertain. Germline loops: CDR1 SNHLY, CDR2 FYNNEI. Trimming removed 7 bases at V and 4 bases at J, with 10 bases between. The CDR3 length is 12 residues. The CDR3 region is CASIGPVYGYTF. As DNA, the CDR3 is TGTGCCAGCATCGGGCCGGTCTATGGCTACACCTTC.

This chain uses TRBV6-5 with TRBJ1-2, with D unresolved. The CDR3 has 15 residues. V gave up 2 bases and J gave up 0 bases, with 10 bases separating them. Germline V gene lookup returns CDR1 MNHEY and CDR2 SVGAGI. The chain's CDR3 is CASSYQAGSNYGYTF. CDR3 coding DNA: TGTGCCAGCAGTTACCAGGCAGGATCTAACTATGGCTACACCTTC.

A remark on this clone: A single base separates this from a much larger clone, so it may be a read error. This sequence joins TRBV28 and TRBJ2-1; D call uncertain. Per germline, CDR1 MDHEN and CDR2 SYDVKM. With 2 bases removed from V and 7 bases from J, the gap between germline ends came to 12 bases. This CDR3 contains 14 residues. This chain's CDR3 is CASSLELESNEQFF. The CDR3 DNA reads TGTGCCAGCAGTTTAGAACTCGAGTCGAATGAGCAGTTCTTC.

J is TRBJ2-1 and V is TRBV24-1; 14 nucleotides agree with TRBD2. Trimming removed 4 bases from V and 7 bases from J; junction bases left unmatched: 5. Germline V gives CDR1 KGHDR, CDR2 SFDVKD. The CDR3 is 16 amino acids. Here the CDR3 DNA reads TGTGCCACCAGTGACCCCGGGACTAGCGGGAGAAATGAGCAGTTCTTC. Translated: CATSDPGTSGRNEQFF.

The chain employs TRBV29-1 and TRBJ2-2; TRBD1 aligns across 7 bases. The germline V gene encodes CDR1 SQVTM and CDR2 ANQGSEA. This CDR3 region has 14 residues. The V gene end was trimmed by 5 bases and the J gene end by 2 bases; junction bases not matched to a gene: 5. In DNA form, the CDR3 reads TGCAGCGTTAGGGGGACAGAAAACACCGGGGAGCTGTTTTTT. Its protein is CSVRGTENTGELFF.

By sample share, this clone is medium-sized. The CDR3 DNA follows: TGTGCCAGCAGGACTAGCGGGGGGGCCGGGGATGAGCAGTTCTTC. Translating gives CASRTSGGAGDEQFF. The V call is TRBV6-4, the J call TRBJ2-1; 14 bases are shared with TRBD2. This CDR3 comprises 15 residues. J was trimmed by 8 bases and V by 6 bases; bases with no gene match: 6. Germline CDR1 MRHNA, CDR2 SNTAGT.

Remarks on this clone: Germline and junction disagree at one end, which may indicate a read error. This chain links TRBV7-2 with TRBJ1-2; D gene uncertain. CDR3 length equals 13 residues. The V gene's germline CDR1 is SGHTA and CDR2 FQGNSA. The CDR3 coding sequence is TGTGCCAGCAGCTTAGAGGCCGCTTACGGCTACACTTTC. Protein sequence: CASSLEAAYGYTF.